The T cell receptor (beta chain) described here comes from a study of T cells in localized non-small cell lung cancer. The study's findings and limits: Adjacent lung exhibited a median of around 60 among the 100 most abundant tumor clones. Heterogeneity is still possible, as just one tumor region was sequenced. Higher blood T cell density went with longer overall survival. The study found T cell clonality highest in uninvolved adjacent lung, above tumor.

Note on this clone: Its antigen is unidentified.

The table came from immunoSEQ multiplex PCR; TCRdb's copy has only in-frame clones and leaves some out. The sample lists roughly 86,000 clones, about 83% occurring once. V was pared by 4 bases and J by 4 bases, with 8 bases between. Germline-derived CDR1 and CDR2 are SGHRS and YFSETQ. CDR3 length equals 13 residues. The rearrangement uses TRBV5-1 and TRBJ2-2, with D perhaps matching TRBD1 (5 bases). The source was peripheral blood, collected before any cancer treatment. The TCR was taken from a man aged 35-75 years with stage I lung adenocarcinoma. The DNA for the CDR3 is TGCGCCAGCAGCCAGGGTTCCACCGGGGAGCTGTTTTTT. Translated, it gives CASSQGSTGELFF.